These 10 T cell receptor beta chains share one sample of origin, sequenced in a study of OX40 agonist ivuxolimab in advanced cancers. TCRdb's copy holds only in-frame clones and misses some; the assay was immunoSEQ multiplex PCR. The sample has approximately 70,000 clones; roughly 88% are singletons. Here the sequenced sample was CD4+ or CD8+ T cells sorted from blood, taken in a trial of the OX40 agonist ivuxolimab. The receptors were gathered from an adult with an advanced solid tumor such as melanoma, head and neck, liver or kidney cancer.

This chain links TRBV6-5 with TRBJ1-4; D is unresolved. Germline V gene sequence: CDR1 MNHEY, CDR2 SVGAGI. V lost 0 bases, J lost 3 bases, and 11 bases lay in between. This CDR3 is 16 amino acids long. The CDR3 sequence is CASSYSDGAPNEKLFF. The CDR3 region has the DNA TGTGCCAGCAGTTACTCCGACGGAGCTCCTAATGAAAAACTGTTTTTT.

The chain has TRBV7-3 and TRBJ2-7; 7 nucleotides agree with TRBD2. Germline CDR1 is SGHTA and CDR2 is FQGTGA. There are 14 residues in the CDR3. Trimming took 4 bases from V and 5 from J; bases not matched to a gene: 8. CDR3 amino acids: CASSSGGVTDEQYF. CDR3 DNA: TGTGCCAGCAGCTCTGGGGGGGTTACTGACGAGCAGTACTTC. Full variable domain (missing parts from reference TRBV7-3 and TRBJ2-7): GAGVSQTPSNKVTEKGKYVELRCDPISGHTALYWYRQSLGQGPEFLIYFQGTGAADDSGLPNDRFFAVRPEGSVSTLKIQRTERGDSAVYLCASSSGGVTDEQYFGPGTRLTVT.

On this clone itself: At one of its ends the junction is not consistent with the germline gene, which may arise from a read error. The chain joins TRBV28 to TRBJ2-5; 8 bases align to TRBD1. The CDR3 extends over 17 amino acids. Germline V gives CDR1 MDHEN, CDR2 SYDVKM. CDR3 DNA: TGTGCCCGCAGTCTGGAGCAGGGGGCAACCCTTCAAGAGACCCAGTACTTC. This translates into CARSLEQGATLQETQYF. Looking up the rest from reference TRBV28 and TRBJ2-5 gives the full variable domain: DVKVTQSSRYLVKRTGEKVFLECVQDMDHENMFWYRQDPGLGLRLIYFSYDVKMKEKGDIPEGYSVSREKKERFSLILESASTNQTSMYLCARSLEQGATLQETQYFGPGTRLLVL.

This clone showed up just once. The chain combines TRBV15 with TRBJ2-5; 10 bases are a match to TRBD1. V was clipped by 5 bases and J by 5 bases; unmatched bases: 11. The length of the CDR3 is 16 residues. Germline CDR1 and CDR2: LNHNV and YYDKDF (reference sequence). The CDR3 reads CATSDPQDRGTETQYF. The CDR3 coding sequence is TGTGCCACCAGCGATCCCCAGGACAGGGGGACGGAGACCCAGTACTTC.

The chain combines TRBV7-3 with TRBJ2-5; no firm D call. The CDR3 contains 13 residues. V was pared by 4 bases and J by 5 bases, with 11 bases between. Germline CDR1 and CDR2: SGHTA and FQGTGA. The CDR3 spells CASSYSPWETQYF. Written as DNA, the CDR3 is TGTGCCAGCAGCTACTCCCCATGGGAGACCCAGTACTTC.

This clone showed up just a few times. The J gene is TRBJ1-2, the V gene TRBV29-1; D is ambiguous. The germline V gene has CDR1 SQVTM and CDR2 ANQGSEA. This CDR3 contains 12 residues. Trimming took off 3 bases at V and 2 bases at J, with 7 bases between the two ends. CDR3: CSVDRSNYGYTF. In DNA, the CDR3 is TGCAGCGTTGATCGGTCAAACTATGGCTACACCTTC.

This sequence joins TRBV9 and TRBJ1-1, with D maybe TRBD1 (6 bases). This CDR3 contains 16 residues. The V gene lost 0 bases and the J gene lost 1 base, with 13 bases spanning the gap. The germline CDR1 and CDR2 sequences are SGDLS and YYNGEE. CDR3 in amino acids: CASSVGWGGPNTEAFF. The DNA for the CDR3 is TGTGCCAGCAGCGTAGGCTGGGGGGGGCCGAACACTGAAGCTTTCTTT. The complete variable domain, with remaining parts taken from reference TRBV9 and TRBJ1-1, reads DSGVTQTPKHLITATGQRVTLRCSPRSGDLSVYWYQQSLDQGLQFLIQYYNGEERAKGNILERFSAQQFPDLHSELNLSSLELGDSALYFCASSVGWGGPNTEAFFGQGTRLTVV.

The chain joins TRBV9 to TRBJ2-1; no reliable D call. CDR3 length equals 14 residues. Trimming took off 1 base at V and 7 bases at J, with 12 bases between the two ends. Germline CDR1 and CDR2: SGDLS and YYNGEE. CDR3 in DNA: TGTGCCAGCAGCGTATCCGGGCTCGGGAATGAGCAGTTCTTC. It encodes CASSVSGLGNEQFF.

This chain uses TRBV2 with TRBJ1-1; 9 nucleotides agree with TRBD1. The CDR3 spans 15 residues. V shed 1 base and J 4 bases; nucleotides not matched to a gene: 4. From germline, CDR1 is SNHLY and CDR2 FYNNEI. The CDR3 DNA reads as TGTGCCAGCAGTGAAGACCGACAGGGGGGCACTGAAGCTTTCTTT. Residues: CASSEDRQGGTEAFF.

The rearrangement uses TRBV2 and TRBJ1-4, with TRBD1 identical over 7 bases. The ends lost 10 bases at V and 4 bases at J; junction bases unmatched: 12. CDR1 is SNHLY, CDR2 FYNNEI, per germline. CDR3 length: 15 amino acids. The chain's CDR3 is CAIPTGGTDNEKLFF. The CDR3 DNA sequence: TGTGCCATCCCAACTGGGGGGACAGATAATGAAAAACTGTTTTTT.